This TCR beta chain came from a study of T cell responses to AZD1222 COVID-19 vaccine. As for the study in general: The analysis combined second doses at about 4 or about 12 weeks. Findings and limits, study-wide: Mostly white British, mostly female donors; authors suggested clonal diversity may be underestimated. Baseline serology detected seropositivity in only 6 or 7 AZD1222 recipients. Only after the peak T cell response were repertoires sampled.

This CDR3 contains 15 residues. Per germline, CDR1 SGHNT and CDR2 YYREEE (reference sequence). V was cut by 0 bases and J by 0 bases, with 9 bases left in between. TCRdb's copy holds only in-frame clones and misses some; the assay was immunoSEQ multiplex PCR. Of about 96,000 clones listed, approximately 90% were seen once; the top ten hold around 1.6%. Turning to this clone: Its antigen remains unknown.

The sample in question was peripheral blood, obtained on day 0 of AZD1222 vaccination. This sequence joins TRBV5-4 and TRBJ1-1, with unresolved D. This TCR was sampled from an adult in good health. CDR3 in amino acids: CASSLDNRLNTEAFF. CDR3 DNA: TGTGCCAGCAGCTTGGATAACAGATTGAACACTGAAGCTTTCTTT.